This entry features one TCR beta chain sequence. In the study's own analysis: Estimation of nucleated cell counts was performed using reference gene primer amplification. TCRdb's table, derived via immunoSEQ multiplex PCR, lists solely in-frame clones and lacks some. V, J and clone size were drawn from that table, and D and trimming were deduced from the DNA. Found here are a few hundred thousand clones, around 82% of them singletons; the top ten hold 3.1%. This CDR3 spans 14 amino acids. Germline V gives CDR1 LNHDA, CDR2 SQIVND (reference sequence). V was trimmed by 5 bases and J by 1 base, leaving 12 bases between them. The entry originates in a study of blood T cell repertoires in COVID-19. As for the study in general: Samples of COVID-19 (acute and convalescent) were obtained from the United States, Italy and Spain.

This sequence originates from a woman between 18 and 29 years old with acute or convalescent COVID-19. The source material was peripheral blood. The chain recombines TRBV19 with TRBJ2-7, with D possibly TRBD1 on 5 matching bases. CDR3 in amino acids: CASSPRTLSYEQYF. The CDR3 region has the DNA TGTGCCAGTAGTCCACGGACACTTTCCTACGAGCAGTACTTC. The full variable domain, rest sourced from reference TRBV19 and TRBJ2-7, is DGGITQSPKYLFRKEGQNVTLSCEQNLNHDAMYWYRQDPGQGLRLIYYSQIVNDFQKGDIAEGYSVSREKKESFPLTVTSAQKNPTAFYLCASSPRTLSYEQYFGPGTRLTVT.